What follows is one T cell receptor (beta chain) and its context. The sample comes from a study of blood T cells in healthy people across ages. Germline loops: CDR1 MNHEY, CDR2 SMNVEV (reference sequence). V gave up 2 bases and J gave up 8 bases, with 18 bases separating them. The CDR3 has 16 amino acids. A sample-barcoded 5' primer and a J-beta primer mix were used in a second PCR of roughly 6 to 11 cycles. TCRdb itself ran the 5' RACE reads through MiXCR, one entry per CDR3 protein. Here the sample spans about 1,400,000 distinct CDR3 sequences, around 59% being singletons. The chain has TRBV27 and TRBJ1-4; a weak D match, TRBD1 (6 bases). The specimen was blood. The receptor was derived from a man aged 18-30 years in good health. The CDR3 reads CASSLRGVRVREKLFF. The CDR3 bases are TGTGCCAGCAGTTTAAGGGGGGTCCGGGTGAGAGAAAAACTGTTTTTT.